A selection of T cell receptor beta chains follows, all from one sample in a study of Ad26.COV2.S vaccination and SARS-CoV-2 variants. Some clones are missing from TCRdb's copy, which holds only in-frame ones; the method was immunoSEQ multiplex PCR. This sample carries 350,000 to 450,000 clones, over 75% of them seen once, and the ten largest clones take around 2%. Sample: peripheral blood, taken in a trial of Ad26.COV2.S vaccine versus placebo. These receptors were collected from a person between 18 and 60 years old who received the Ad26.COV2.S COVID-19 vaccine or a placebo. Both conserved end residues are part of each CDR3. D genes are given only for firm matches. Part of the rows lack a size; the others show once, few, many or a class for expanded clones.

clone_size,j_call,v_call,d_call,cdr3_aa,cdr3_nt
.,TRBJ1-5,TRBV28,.,CASSSNRGQPQHF,TGTGCCAGCAGCTCCAATAGGGGTCAGCCCCAGCATTTT
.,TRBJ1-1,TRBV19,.,CASSIDFLNTEAFF,TGTGCCAGTAGTATAGATTTCTTGAACACTGAAGCTTTCTTT
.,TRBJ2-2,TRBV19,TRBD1,CASRRGRAGELFF,TGTGCCAGTCGCAGGGGGCGAGCCGGGGAGCTGTTTTTT
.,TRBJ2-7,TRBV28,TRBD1,CASGQEVVEQYF,TGTGCCAGCGGACAGGAGGTCGTCGAGCAGTACTTC
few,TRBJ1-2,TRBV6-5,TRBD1,CASSRGQGSYGYTF,TGTGCCAGCAGTAGGGGACAGGGCTCCTATGGCTACACCTTC
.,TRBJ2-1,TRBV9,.,CASSVAFEGVENEQFF,TGTGCCAGCAGCGTAGCGTTTGAGGGAGTAGAGAATGAGCAGTTCTTC
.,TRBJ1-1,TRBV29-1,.,CSVSLGSGRGEAFF,TGCAGCGTTTCTTTAGGAAGTGGACGGGGTGAAGCTTTCTTT
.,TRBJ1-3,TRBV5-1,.,CASSPELNSGNTIYF,TGCGCCAGCAGCCCCGAACTGAACTCTGGAAACACCATATATTTT
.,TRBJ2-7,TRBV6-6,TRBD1,CASSRTGGRNEQYF,TGTGCCAGCAGTAGGACAGGGGGCAGGAACGAGCAGTACTTC
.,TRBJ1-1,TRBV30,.,CALGRMNTEAFF,TGTGCCTTGGGACGTATGAACACTGAAGCTTTCTTT
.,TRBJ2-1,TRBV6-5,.,CASSGTPYNEQFF,TGTGCCAGCAGCGGGACACCCTACAATGAGCAGTTCTTC
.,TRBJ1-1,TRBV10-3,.,CAISGQVNTEAFF,TGTGCCATCAGTGGACAGGTGAACACTGAAGCTTTCTTT
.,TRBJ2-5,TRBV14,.,CASSHRGAETQYF,TGTGCCAGCAGCCACAGGGGGGCAGAGACCCAGTACTTC
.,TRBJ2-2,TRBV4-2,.,CASSQDVSARTGELFF,TGTGCCAGCAGCCAAGACGTCAGTGCTCGCACCGGGGAGCTGTTTTTT
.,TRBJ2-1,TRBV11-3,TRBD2,CASSSPSGLAGVINEQFF,TGTGCCAGCAGTTCTCCCTCGGGGCTAGCGGGAGTTATAAATGAGCAGTTCTTC
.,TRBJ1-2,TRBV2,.,CASIPANYGYTF,TGTGCCAGCATCCCAGCCAACTATGGCTACACCTTC
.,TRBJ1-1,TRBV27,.,CASSSKAVGMNTEAFF,TGTGCCAGCAGTTCTAAGGCAGTCGGAATGAACACTGAAGCTTTCTTT
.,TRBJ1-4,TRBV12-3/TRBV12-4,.,CASSLEINEKLFF,TGTGCCAGCAGTTTGGAGATTAATGAAAAACTGTTTTTT
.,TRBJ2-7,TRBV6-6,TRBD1,CASSYSTGAYEQYF,TGTGCCAGCAGTTACTCGACAGGGGCCTACGAGCAGTACTTC
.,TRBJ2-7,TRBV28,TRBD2,CASTITGLAGGNEQYF,TGTGCCAGCACCATAACCGGACTAGCGGGAGGTAACGAGCAGTACTTC
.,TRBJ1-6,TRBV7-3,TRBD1,CASSPPDRGQGSPLHF,TGTGCCAGCAGCCCCCCGGACAGGGGGCAGGGTTCACCCCTCCACTTT
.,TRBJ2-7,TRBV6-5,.,CAAGGTYEQYF,TGTGCCGCGGGCGGAACCTACGAGCAGTACTTC
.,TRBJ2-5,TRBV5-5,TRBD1,CASSLTDRVQETQYF,TGTGCCAGCAGCTTAACTGACAGGGTACAAGAGACCCAGTACTTC
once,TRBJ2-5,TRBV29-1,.,CSVGGNQETQYF,TGCAGCGTTGGAGGAAACCAAGAGACCCAGTACTTC
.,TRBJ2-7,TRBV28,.,CASSLGAWPYEQYF,TGTGCCAGCAGTTTGGGGGCCTGGCCCTACGAGCAGTACTTC
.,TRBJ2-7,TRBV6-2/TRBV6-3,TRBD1,CASSYNRGGEQYF,TGTGCCAGCAGTTACAACAGGGGCGGCGAGCAGTACTTC
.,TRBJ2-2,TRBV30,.,CAWSEGALNTGELFF,TGTGCCTGGAGTGAAGGGGCCCTTAACACCGGGGAGCTGTTTTTT
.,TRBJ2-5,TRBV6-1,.,CASSEVWGLETQYF,TGTGCCAGCAGTGAAGTTTGGGGCCTAGAGACCCAGTACTTC
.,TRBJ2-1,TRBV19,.,CASSRGAGVMNEQFF,TGTGCCAGTAGTAGGGGGGCGGGAGTTATGAATGAGCAGTTCTTC
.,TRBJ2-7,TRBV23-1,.,CASSQGAGMGKGEQYF,TGCGCCAGCAGTCAAGGCGCAGGGATGGGGAAAGGCGAGCAGTACTTC
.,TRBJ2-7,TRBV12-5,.,CASGLGPPLDEQYF,TGTGCTAGTGGTTTGGGACCGCCGCTGGACGAGCAGTACTTC
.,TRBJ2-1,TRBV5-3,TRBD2,CARSLLGTSGRDNEQFF,TGTGCCAGAAGCTTGTTGGGGACTAGCGGGCGTGACAATGAGCAGTTCTTC
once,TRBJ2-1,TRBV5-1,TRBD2,CASSLLVSAGGAYNEQFF,TGCGCCAGCAGCTTGTTGGTTTCGGCGGGAGGAGCCTACAATGAGCAGTTCTTC
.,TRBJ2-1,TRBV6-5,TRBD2,CASSYSGTSVSAEQFF,TGTGCCAGCAGTTACTCAGGGACTAGCGTTTCAGCCGAGCAGTTCTTC
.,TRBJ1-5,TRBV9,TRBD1,CASSDRGVGNQPQHF,TGTGCCAGCAGCGACAGGGGCGTCGGCAATCAGCCCCAGCATTTT
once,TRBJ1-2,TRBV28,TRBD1,CASRGGQGTWYGYTF,TGTGCCAGCAGGGGAGGACAGGGGACGTGGTATGGCTACACCTTC
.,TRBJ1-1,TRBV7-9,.,CASSSDRTGTEAFF,TGTGCCAGCAGTTCAGACCGGACGGGGACTGAAGCTTTCTTT
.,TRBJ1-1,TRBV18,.,CASSPGSTGTTEAFF,TGTGCCAGCTCACCTGGGTCCACCGGTACCACTGAAGCTTTCTTT
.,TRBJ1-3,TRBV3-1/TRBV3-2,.,CASSRTDTIYF,TGTGCCAGCAGCCGCACCGACACCATATATTTT
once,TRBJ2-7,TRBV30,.,CAWSRGPYEQYF,TGTGCCTGGAGTCGAGGACCCTACGAGCAGTACTTC
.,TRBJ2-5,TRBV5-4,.,CASSFKVGVGEETQYF,TGTGCCAGCAGCTTTAAGGTGGGAGTAGGTGAAGAGACCCAGTACTTC